This T cell receptor (beta chain) was captured in a study of blood T cell repertoires in COVID-19. Study-wide context: Acute and convalescent COVID-19 specimens originated in the United States, Italy and Spain. In each case, the material was cDNA or gDNA derived from T cells, B-cell-depleted T cells, or PBMCs.

Germline CDR1 and CDR2: LNHDA and SQIVND (reference sequence). This CDR3 spans 14 amino acids. The V and J ends lost 10 bases and 2 bases respectively, with 16 bases between them. Original data processing: Reference gene primer amplification gave estimated nucleated cell counts. Here immunoSEQ multiplex PCR was the method, and the copy in TCRdb shows in-frame clones only, minus some. V, J and clone size reflect that table, while D and trimming were determined from the DNA. Of around 30,000 clones in the sample, 65% to 90% were seen once. This chain connects TRBV19 to TRBJ2-3; the D is unclear. The specimen was peripheral blood. The sequence derives from a man aged 55 to 70 with active COVID-19. The CDR3 nucleotides read TGTGCCACGTCTAGGTCGCGGTTCACAGATACGCAGTATTTT. It is translated as CATSRSRFTDTQYF.